The following is a T cell receptor beta chain sequence with its context. This specimen comes from a study of blood T cell repertoires in COVID-19. CDR3 length: 13 amino acids. V lost 7 bases, J lost 5 bases, and 14 bases lay in between. Germline lookup yields CDR1 SQVTM and CDR2 ANQGSEA. Authors' analysis steps: From reference gene primer amplification, estimates of nucleated cell counts were derived. Only in-frame clones appear in the TCRdb table, and some are missing; sequencing was by immunoSEQ multiplex PCR. The V and J calls and clone size were taken over from that table, and D and trimming were inferred from the DNA. The profile covers approximately 76,000 clones, with about 80% appearing a single time and 35% taken by the ten largest.

The clonotype was recovered from a woman aged 65 to 85 with acute or convalescent COVID-19. Sequencing was performed on peripheral blood. V usage is TRBV29-1 and J usage is TRBJ2-2; D is perhaps TRBD1 (5 bases). CDR3 DNA sequence: TGCAGCGCAGCAGGGTGGGAAACCGGGGAGCTGTTTTTT. Protein product: CSAAGWETGELFF.